Sequencing of this T cell receptor (beta chain) was carried out in a study of shared clonotypes between healthy human individuals. Per the study methods: With immunoSEQ giving junction-only sequences and no quality scores, filtering differed. Profiling relied on immunoSEQ multiplex PCR, and the TCRdb table lists in-frame clones only, not all of them. That table supplies the V and J calls and clone size; D and trimming were determined from the DNA. Here the sample spans approximately 2.5 million clones, over 85% being singletons. All of the donors resided in Nashville, Tennessee, and each was a Caucasian adult. V lost 5 bases and J lost 4, with 16 bases in between. Germline V gene lookup returns CDR1 SGHTA and CDR2 FQGNSA. This CDR3 has 15 amino acids.

This TCR derives from a man between 18 and 29 years old in good health. Some clones in this sample may be carry-over from other donors' samples. V and J are TRBV7-2 and TRBJ2-3, with D perhaps matching TRBD1 (5 bases). Sequenced sample: naive CD4+ T cells from PBMCs. Subset: CD45RA+ positively selected. This chain's CDR3 is CASSPPGRGPDTQYF. The CDR3 nucleotides read TGTGCCAGCAGCCCGCCGGGTAGGGGCCCAGATACGCAGTATTTT.